This record concerns one T cell receptor (beta chain) sequence. The data were obtained in a study of CD8+ T cells in alopecia areata. Study as a whole: Patients in the treated group were given tofacitinib by mouth, 5 to 10 mg twice a day.

The CDR3 covers 11 residues. The V end was cut by 4 bases, the J end by 12 bases, with 13 bases between. In germline, CDR1 is SEHNR, CDR2 FQNEAQ (reference sequence). cDNA serving as the sequencing template came from extracted, reverse transcribed RNA. Clones were read by immunoSEQ multiplex PCR, and TCRdb kept only the in-frame ones, dropping some. The table has about 210,000 clones, less than 45% seen once. Documented treatment: oral pan-JAK inhibitor, 5-10 mg twice daily. The sequencing used CD4+ T cells sorted from blood, collected at approximately week 30, from a patient treated with tofacitinib. The rearrangement links TRBV7-9 to TRBJ2-7; a weak D match, TRBD1 (6 bases). This sequence was found in a human donor with alopecia areata. This CDR3 is CASSSYRAVYF. The CDR3 DNA reads TGTGCCAGCAGCTCCTACAGGGCGGTGTACTTC.